A single sample is the source of the 26 T cell receptor beta chains below, sequenced in a study of blood T cell repertoires in COVID-19 (dated by TCRdb to the early 2020s). The library was obtained by the immunoSEQ multiplex PCR assay. Not all clones reach the TCRdb copy of this immuneACCESS table, which keeps in-frame sequences only. Checked studies attribute under half of the gap to unresolved V genes and leave the rest unexplained. Counted in this sample were some 180,000 clones; 80% to 90% of them appeared once. Of the sample, approximately 18% is held by the ten largest clones. The source material was peripheral blood. The receptors were sampled from a woman aged 70 to 79 who had recovered from COVID-19.

This chain uses TRBV3-1 (or the pseudogene TRBV3-2) with TRBJ1-4; a weak D match, TRBD1 (6 bases). Germline CDR1 is LGHDT and CDR2 is YNNKEL (reference sequence). The CDR3 has 16 amino acids. The V gene lost 4 bases and the J gene lost 1 base, with 13 bases spanning the gap. The CDR3 sequence is CASSPPGALTNEKLFF. DNA for the CDR3: TGTGCCAGCAGCCCCCCAGGGGCCCTAACTAATGAAAAACTGTTTTTT.

The chain joins TRBV28 to TRBJ2-1, with 7 nucleotides matching TRBD2. V trimming: 5 bases; J trimming: 0 bases; junction bases outside the gene matches: 7. The CDR3 is 16 amino acids. Germline V gives CDR1 MDHEN, CDR2 SYDVKM. The CDR3: CASSLTWGGSYNEQFF. The CDR3, as DNA: TGTGCCAGCAGTCTCACATGGGGGGGCTCCTACAATGAGCAGTTCTTC.

DNA for the CDR3: TGTGCCACCAGTGATTTGCAGGGGGTCTCCCACACCGGGGAGCTGTTTTTT. Translation gives CATSDLQGVSHTGELFF. V is TRBV24-1 and J is TRBJ2-2; the match to TRBD1 covers 7 bases. Germline V CDR1 and CDR2: KGHDR, SFDVKD. The ends lost 0 bases at V and 3 bases at J; junction bases unmatched: 6. This CDR3 has 17 residues.

J is TRBJ1-4 and V is TRBV25-1; 7 bases match TRBD1. In germline, CDR1 is MGHDK, CDR2 SYGVNS. The CDR3 is 13 residues long. J was trimmed by 14 bases and V by 6 bases; bases with no gene match: 12. The CDR3 loop reads CASRLWAGGRLFF. Here the CDR3 DNA reads TGTGCCAGCAGGTTGTGGGCAGGGGGAAGGCTGTTTTTT.

The rearrangement links TRBV5-1 to TRBJ2-7, with D possibly being TRBD2 (6 bases). CDR1 and CDR2 from the germline V gene are SGHRS and YFSETQ. This CDR3 is built from 12 residues. The V end was cut by 4 bases, the J end by 2 bases, with 7 bases between. The chain's CDR3 is CASSGGAYEQYF. The CDR3, as DNA: TGCGCCAGCAGCGGCGGGGCCTACGAGCAGTACTTC.

This clone came up a few times. The chain joins TRBV5-1 to TRBJ2-5; D not certain. Trimming stripped 4 bases from V and 5 bases from J, with 18 bases between. The CDR3 totals 15 residues. CDR1 and CDR2 from the germline V gene are SGHRS and YFSETQ. CDR3 nucleotides: TGCGCCAGCAGCCCCCCCGCGCGCGCGGCTGAGACCCAGTACTTC. It is translated as CASSPPARAAETQYF.

The V and J genes are TRBV2 and TRBJ2-3; 7 bases map to TRBD1. V was pared by 4 bases and J by 0 bases, with 4 bases of the junction left unmatched. The CDR3 has 15 amino acids. CDR1 and CDR2 from the germline V gene are SNHLY and FYNNEI. The CDR3 region has the DNA TGTGCCAGCAGTGGACAGGGTGCTAGCACAGATACGCAGTATTTT. This sequence encodes CASSGQGASTDTQYF. Based on the CDR3 plus reference TRBV2 and TRBJ2-3, the full variable domain is EPEVTQTPSHQVTQMGQEVILRCVPISNHLYFYWYRQILGQKVEFLVSFYNNEISEKSEIFDDQFSVERPDGSNFTLKIRSTKLEDSAMYFCASSGQGASTDTQYFGPGTRLTVL.

The chain links TRBV30 to TRBJ1-5, with D unclear. Trimming pared 3 bases from V and 5 bases from J, leaving 11 bases between. CDR3 length: 13 residues. Germline CDR1 is GTSNPN and CDR2 is SVGIG (reference sequence). CDR3 residues: CAWSATWDQPQHF. The DNA of the CDR3 is TGTGCCTGGAGCGCGACATGGGATCAGCCCCAGCATTTT.

J is TRBJ2-3 and V is TRBV6-2 or TRBV6-3, with TRBD1 matching over 8 bases. CDR3 length: 16 amino acids. The V gene's germline CDR1 is MNHEY and CDR2 SVGEGT. V lost 2 bases and J lost 2; bases outside the gene matches: 6. The CDR3 DNA is TGTGCCAGCAGTTACCCGACAGGGGCCGACACAGATACGCAGTATTTT. It translates to CASSYPTGADTDTQYF.

V gene TRBV4-2 combines with J gene TRBJ1-6; no clear D gene. Germline values: CDR1 LGHNA, CDR2 YNFKEQ. The CDR3 contains 15 residues. V lost 0 bases, J lost 4 bases, and 7 bases lay in between. The CDR3 here is CASSQEPGYNSPLHF. CDR3 bases: TGTGCCAGCAGCCAAGAGCCGGGGTATAATTCACCCCTCCACTTT.

A few counts support this clone. The rearrangement joins TRBV10-2 to TRBJ2-7; TRBD1 aligns across 7 bases. The V gene end was trimmed by 8 bases and the J gene end by 8 bases; junction bases not matched to a gene: 9. CDR1 and CDR2 from the germline V gene are WSHSY and SAAADI. This CDR3 spans 12 amino acids. The CDR3 loop is CASGETGHKQYF. The CDR3 DNA reads as TGCGCCAGCGGGGAGACAGGGCACAAGCAGTACTTC.

In its sample, this clone was seen a few times. The chain carries TRBV19 and TRBJ2-7, with 7 bases fitting TRBD1. V shed 10 bases and J 4 bases; nucleotides not matched to a gene: 7. Germline V lookup: CDR1 LNHDA, CDR2 SQIVND (reference sequence). This CDR3 contains 12 residues. The CDR3 loop reads CATRGTIYEQYF. DNA of the CDR3: TGTGCCACCAGGGGGACGATTTACGAGCAGTACTTC.

The V call is TRBV4-1, the J call TRBJ2-1; the D is unclear. There are 12 residues in the CDR3. Germline V CDR1 and CDR2: MGHRA, YSYEKL. V lost 1 base and J lost 10, with 8 bases in between. CDR3 DNA sequence: TGCGCCAGCAGCCAAGCAAGTAGAGAGCAGTTCTTC. It encodes CASSQASREQFF.

This chain joins TRBV9 and TRBJ1-2; D uncertain. Trimming pared 7 bases from V and 4 bases from J, leaving 14 bases between. Per germline, CDR1 SGDLS and CDR2 YYNGEE. CDR3 length: 13 amino acids. The CDR3 sequence is CASVSSAGYGYTF. The CDR3 DNA is TGTGCCAGCGTATCCTCCGCGGGCTATGGCTACACCTTC.

This clone turned up a few times. V usage is TRBV5-1 and J usage is TRBJ2-3; 7 bases line up with TRBD1. The CDR3 length is 14 residues. Germline CDR1 reads SGHRS; CDR2 reads YFSETQ. The ends lost 3 bases at V and 2 bases at J; junction bases unmatched: 3. CDR3 residues: CASSWGQNTDTQYF. The DNA for the CDR3 is TGCGCCAGCAGCTGGGGACAGAACACAGATACGCAGTATTTT.

Only a few counts were recorded for this clone. CDR3 region: CASSLGAPSGNTIYF. CDR3 bases: TGTGCCAGCAGCTTGGGGGCCCCCTCTGGAAACACCATATATTTT. The chain has TRBV5-6 and TRBJ1-3; D gene uncertain. Trimming took off 0 bases at V and 0 bases at J, with 7 bases between the two ends. This CDR3 is 15 amino acids long. Germline CDR1 and CDR2: SGHDT and YYEEEE.

This chain connects TRBV19 to TRBJ1-1; no clear D gene. This CDR3 is built from 17 residues. Germline CDR1 and CDR2: LNHDA and SQIVND (reference sequence). Deletions cut 0 bases from V and 2 bases from J, with 16 bases between. The CDR3 is CASSIDSWAIPNTEAFF. CDR3 DNA: TGTGCCAGTAGTATAGATTCCTGGGCAATACCCAACACTGAAGCTTTCTTT.

The chain is built from TRBV3-1 (or the pseudogene TRBV3-2) and TRBJ2-1; D gene unclear. V was pared by 0 bases and J by 0 bases, with 18 bases between. The CDR3 is 19 residues long. Germline assignment: CDR1 LGHDT and CDR2 YNNKEL (reference sequence). CDR3 DNA: TGTGCCAGCAGCCAAGATTGGCGAGCGTTCGGTTCCTCCTACAATGAGCAGTTCTTC. Residues: CASSQDWRAFGSSYNEQFF.

This chain connects TRBV29-1 to TRBJ1-5; a weak D match, TRBD1 (5 bases). The CDR3 totals 15 residues. Germline values: CDR1 SQVTM, CDR2 ANQGSEA. Trimming stripped 7 bases from V and 9 bases from J, with 25 bases between. The CDR3 region has the DNA TGCAGCGCCCGAGGTGGGGCCGGCAGCGAGTCGCCCCAGCATTTT. It is translated as CSARGGAGSESPQHF.

About this clone: Other DNA sequences in this specimen translate into the identical CDR3. This chain uses TRBV5-1 with TRBJ1-5; 8 nucleotides line up with TRBD1. Germline CDR1 SGHRS, CDR2 YFSETQ. Unmatched junction bases numbered 5, after V lost 0 bases and J lost 6 bases. The CDR3 totals 15 residues. CDR3 coding DNA: TGCGCCAGCAGCTTGGCCGGACAGGGTGGTCAGCCCCAGCATTTT. Its translation: CASSLAGQGGQPQHF.

The V call is TRBV23-1, the J call TRBJ2-7; weak D call: TRBD2 (6 bases). Being an ORF, TRBV23-1 has a function that is uncertain. This CDR3 comprises 15 residues. V was shortened by 3 bases and J by 2 bases, with 14 bases between the two germline ends. The CDR3, as DNA: TGCGCCAGCAGTCACAACGCCGGGGGAACCTACGAGCAGTACTTC. Translating gives CASSHNAGGTYEQYF.

The rearrangement joins TRBV19 to TRBJ1-2; D is ambiguous. The CDR3 sequence is 12 residues long. Germline V gene data show CDR1 as LNHDA and CDR2 as SQIVND (reference sequence). Trimming took 5 bases from V and 7 from J, leaving 11 bases between them. As DNA, the CDR3 is TGTGCCAGTAGTCCCACGGCGGGTGGCTACACCTTC. Translated, it gives CASSPTAGGYTF.

This CDR3 reads CATSRKGGGNTGELFF. Written as DNA, the CDR3 is TGTGCCACCAGCCGAAAAGGGGGTGGCAACACCGGGGAGCTGTTTTTT. V gene TRBV15 combines with J gene TRBJ2-2, with D possibly being TRBD1 (6 bases). The V gene lost 5 bases and the J gene lost 2 bases, with 15 bases spanning the gap. Germline CDR1 reads LNHNV; CDR2 reads YYDKDF (reference sequence). The CDR3 runs to 16 residues.

The V and J genes are TRBV28 and TRBJ1-2, with a tentative D call TRBD1 (6 bases). Trimming removed 6 bases at V and 5 bases at J, with 10 bases between. Germline V CDR1 and CDR2: MDHEN, SYDVKM. The CDR3 has 12 residues. The CDR3 region is CASRGGVYGYTF. The CDR3 DNA reads as TGTGCCAGCAGAGGGGGGGTTTATGGCTACACCTTC.

This sequence joins TRBV24-1 and TRBJ2-1; TRBD2 agrees at 9 bases. The germline CDR1 and CDR2 sequences are KGHDR and SFDVKD. The CDR3 totals 13 residues. Unmatched junction bases numbered 0, after V lost 7 bases and J lost 3 bases. Here the CDR3 reads CATRREGYNEQFF. The DNA of the CDR3 is TGTGCCACCAGGCGGGAGGGCTACAATGAGCAGTTCTTC.

The chain links TRBV29-1 to TRBJ2-7; D is ambiguous. The germline V and J ends were trimmed by 4 bases and 0 bases, with 10 bases remaining between them. The V gene's germline CDR1 is SQVTM and CDR2 ANQGSEA. CDR3 length equals 13 residues. The CDR3 spells CSVGQVDSYEQYF. The CDR3 DNA sequence: TGCAGCGTTGGGCAGGTCGACTCCTACGAGCAGTACTTC.